The 15 T cell receptor beta chains given below trace back to one sample, sequenced in a study of T cell changes during pregnancy in multiple sclerosis. Sequencing used immunoSEQ multiplex PCR; TCRdb keeps in-frame clones, though not all of them. The sample comprises about 38,000 clones, about 93% of which are singletons, and 0.3% to 0.4% rests with the top ten. Sample: CD4+ T cells from peripheral blood mononuclear cells, taken in the third trimester of pregnancy. The receptors here all came from a female donor in good health, enrolled as a control in a pregnancy study.

The chain uses TRBV9 and TRBJ1-1; no firm D call. CDR1 and CDR2 from the germline V gene are SGDLS and YYNGEE. V dropped 0 bases and J dropped 1 base, with 10 bases sitting between them. The CDR3 has 15 amino acids. The CDR3 spells CASSVDVRGNTEAFF. As DNA, the CDR3 is TGTGCCAGCAGCGTAGATGTGAGAGGGAACACTGAAGCTTTCTTT.

V usage is TRBV25-1 and J usage is TRBJ2-5, with TRBD1 identical over 8 bases. The CDR3 length is 16 residues. V lost 5 bases to trimming and J lost 4 bases; unmatched junction nucleotides: 12. The germline V gene encodes CDR1 MGHDK and CDR2 SYGVNS. The CDR3 DNA follows: TGTGCCAGCAGTAGGAGGGGGAGGACAGGGTTAGAGACCCAGTACTTC. This sequence encodes CASSRRGRTGLETQYF.

DNA for the CDR3: TGTGCCAGCAGTTTAACGGGGTTCTACTCACCCCTCCACTTT. Translation: CASSLTGFYSPLHF. V and J are TRBV27 and TRBJ1-6; D is ambiguous. The CDR3 is made up of 14 amino acids. Between the trimmed V and J ends, which lost 2 bases and 10 bases, there was a span of 12 bases. Germline V gene data show CDR1 as MNHEY and CDR2 as SMNVEV (reference sequence).

The genes are TRBV2 and TRBJ2-3; 11 positions agree with TRBD2. The CDR3 has 14 residues. V dropped 8 bases and J dropped 3; count of bases not matched to a gene: 4. CDR1 is SNHLY and CDR2 is FYNNEI in the germline V gene. The CDR3 loop is CASSLAGGTDTQYF. The DNA for the CDR3 is TGTGCCAGCTCCTTAGCGGGGGGGACAGATACGCAGTATTTT.

J is TRBJ1-2 and V is TRBV5-5, with 9 bases matching TRBD1. J gave up 2 bases and V 5 bases, and 13 bases lay outside the gene matches. The CDR3 contains 17 residues. Per the germline V gene, CDR1 is SGHKS and CDR2 is YYEKEE (reference sequence). CDR3 loop: CASRPTGGMVRNYGYTF. The CDR3 region has the DNA TGTGCCAGCAGGCCTACAGGGGGCATGGTTAGAAACTATGGCTACACCTTC.

The V and J genes are TRBV9 and TRBJ1-2; no reliable D call. The CDR3 has 15 residues. Trimming stripped 0 bases from V and 0 bases from J, with 9 bases between. Germline V gives CDR1 SGDLS, CDR2 YYNGEE. The CDR3 loop is CASSVVGYSNYGYTF. CDR3 DNA sequence: TGTGCCAGCAGCGTAGTCGGGTACTCTAACTATGGCTACACCTTC.

The rearrangement joins TRBV4-2 to TRBJ1-4, with a weak D call TRBD1 (5 bases). This CDR3 is built from 16 residues. The V end lost 4 bases, the J end lost 4 bases, and 16 bases lay between the germline ends. The V gene's germline CDR1 is LGHNA and CDR2 YNFKEQ. The CDR3 is CASSPGAGPGNEKLFF. In nucleotides, the CDR3 is TGTGCCAGCAGCCCGGGTGCGGGGCCAGGTAATGAAAAACTGTTTTTT.

J is TRBJ2-1 and V is TRBV7-8; D remains ambiguous. The CDR3 is 17 residues long. Trimming cost V 2 bases and J 1 base, with 15 bases left between them. Germline V gene sequence: CDR1 SGHVS, CDR2 FQNEAQ. The CDR3 loop reads CASSLKNLVWSYNEQFF. The DNA for the CDR3 is TGTGCCAGCAGCTTAAAGAACCTAGTTTGGTCCTACAATGAGCAGTTCTTC.

This chain joins TRBV15 and TRBJ1-3; D ambiguous. V was pared by 0 bases and J by 4 bases, with 10 bases between. The germline V gene has CDR1 LNHNV and CDR2 YYDKDF (reference sequence). The CDR3 length is 15 residues. CDR3 loop: CATSRDPGTGNTIYF. Written as DNA, the CDR3 is TGTGCCACCAGCAGAGATCCGGGTACCGGAAACACCATATATTTT.

V is TRBV15 and J is TRBJ1-2, with 7 bases fitting TRBD1. Trimming cost V 5 bases and J 4 bases; bases outside gene matches: 10. The CDR3 spans 15 residues. Germline CDR1 LNHNV, CDR2 YYDKDF (reference sequence). The CDR3 loop is CATSRQGMVPYGYTF. CDR3 sequence (DNA): TGTGCCACCAGCCGACAGGGAATGGTCCCCTATGGCTACACCTTC.

Comment on this clone: One junction end disagrees with the germline gene, perhaps due to a read error. The chain employs TRBV7-9 and TRBJ2-1, with 10 bases matching TRBD2. Germline V lookup: CDR1 SEHNR, CDR2 FQNEAQ (reference sequence). The CDR3 covers 15 residues. CDR3 in amino acids: CASSLAGVVYNEQFF. DNA of the CDR3: TGTGCCAGCAGCCTAGCGGGAGTGGTCTACAATGAGCAGTTCTTC.

The chain is built from TRBV11-3 and TRBJ2-2; 8 bases are a match to TRBD1. J lost 1 base, V lost 3 bases, and 1 base had no gene match. The CDR3 is made up of 15 amino acids. In germline, CDR1 is SGHNT, CDR2 YENEEA. For the CDR3, the DNA is TGTGCCAGCAGCTTGGGGACAGGGAACACCGGGGAGCTGTTTTTT. Its translation: CASSLGTGNTGELFF.

This chain connects TRBV7-2 to TRBJ1-4; 9 bases line up with TRBD1. Germline values: CDR1 SGHTA, CDR2 FQGNSA. This CDR3 contains 14 residues. The junction had 4 bases not matched to a gene; V was cut back by 5 bases and J by 6 bases. The CDR3 protein is CASSPTGGDEKLFF. CDR3 nucleotide sequence: TGTGCCAGCAGCCCGACAGGGGGGGATGAAAAACTGTTTTTT.

The genes are TRBV10-3 and TRBJ2-1, with 11 bases matching TRBD2. This CDR3 is built from 15 residues. Trimming removed 4 bases from V and 9 bases from J; junction bases left unmatched: 8. Germline V CDR1 and CDR2: ENHRY, SYGVKD. Written as DNA, the CDR3 is TGTGCCATCAGTGCGTCGGGACTAGCGGCAGGTGAGCAGTTCTTC. Its translation: CAISASGLAAGEQFF.

The CDR3: CASSLAGTGTYEQYF. In nucleotides, the CDR3 is TGCGCCAGCAGCTTGGCCGGGACAGGAACCTACGAGCAGTACTTC. The chain employs TRBV5-1 and TRBJ2-7, with TRBD1 matching 8 bases. V was pared by 0 bases and J by 2 bases, with 4 bases of the junction left unmatched. The CDR3 contains 15 residues. Germline V gives CDR1 SGHRS, CDR2 YFSETQ.